This TCR beta chain was obtained from a study of CD8 T cells in ankylosing spondylitis (dated by TCRdb to 2015 to 2018). Regarding the complete study: The study set out to find disease-linked TCR variants by profiling T cell receptor beta repertoires in ankylosing spondylitis patients and healthy donors. The full study cohort was made up of under 30 ankylosing spondylitis patients and more than 90 healthy donors. Samples of peripheral blood were taken, and for ankylosing spondylitis patients, synovial fluid was collected as well.

General study outcomes and caveats: Some motif variants had previously been reported in the synovial fluid and blood of reactive arthritis patients, which suggests shared mechanisms of disease initiation. The disease-linked clones were reported to be significantly enriched in matched synovial fluid samples from ankylosing spondylitis patients. A TCR beta motif made up of several highly homologous amino acid variants appeared to be characteristic of blood from ankylosing spondylitis patients. In peripheral blood, the disease-linked clones were found at relatively low frequencies and had a CD8+ phenotype.

This clonotype was counted between two and nine times. Its specific antigen is unknown. Base qualities are not recorded, but no much larger clone differs from it by a single base. In the germline V gene (reference sequence), CDR1 corresponds to LNHNV and CDR2 to YYDKDF. Between the V and J ends, shortened by 1 base and 0 bases respectively, the junction contains 10 bases. CDR3 length: 15 amino acids, cysteine to phenylalanine. Kept here is only the CDR3 DNA, which spans 45 bases and is read in frame from base 1. Instrument used: Illumina HiSeq 2500. TCR beta libraries were prepared by quantitative 5'-RACE with molecular barcodes. The original methods were these. To identify disease-linked TCR variants, a new computational method was used, one built on a probabilistic model of VDJ rearrangement. In-frame beta chains were kept once TCRdb had trimmed the public reads at Q25 with fastp and called clones with MiXCR. Identical CDR3 proteins give one entry, which carries the most common genes and DNA. These V and J calls derive from TCRdb rather than the authors' analysis. Here the sample has more than 650,000 distinct CDR3 sequences; approximately 12% occur a single time. Together, the top ten hold less than 0.65% of the sample.

The sample was blood, either unsorted or a sorted T cell fraction (not recorded which). The sequence came from a male donor with ankylosing spondylitis. The V and J segments used are TRBV15 and TRBJ2-7; no D gene call is confident. This receptor has the CDR3 CATSRGIGISYEQYF. The sequenced DNA: TGTGCCACCAGCAGAGGAATAGGGATCTCCTACGAGCAGTACTTC.